Listed here are 12 T cell receptor beta chains from one sample, sequenced in a study of cytomegalovirus exposure and HLA in healthy donors. A multiplex PCR was run with 60 Vbeta primers and 13 Jbeta primers. Only in-frame clones appear in the TCRdb table, and some are missing; sequencing was by immunoSEQ multiplex PCR. The sample comprises under 150,000 clones, roughly 80% of which are singletons, and roughly 3.5% rests with the top ten. Sequenced material: PBMCs. The receptors stem from a male donor in good health and CMV-seronegative.

J is TRBJ2-7 and V is TRBV27; TRBD1 aligns across 12 bases. Germline V gives CDR1 MNHEY, CDR2 SMNVEV (reference sequence). CDR3 length equals 15 residues. The V and J ends lost 6 bases and 4 bases, in that order; junction bases with no gene match: 7. The CDR3 protein is CASSHRDRGLYEQYF. DNA for the CDR3: TGTGCCAGCAGCCATCGGGACAGGGGGCTTTACGAGCAGTACTTC.

The rearrangement joins TRBV7-9 to TRBJ2-7, with 10 nucleotides matching TRBD1. Germline lookup yields CDR1 SEHNR and CDR2 FQNEAQ (reference sequence). J was trimmed by 7 bases and V by 5 bases; bases with no gene match: 14. The CDR3 length is 16 residues. DNA for the CDR3: TGTGCCAGCAGCCCACGTAACGGGACAGGGGAGAAGGAGCAGTACTTC. Protein: CASSPRNGTGEKEQYF.

The V call is TRBV28, the J call TRBJ2-1; D is unclear. The V end was cut by 7 bases, the J end by 4 bases, with 8 bases between. CDR3 length: 12 amino acids. Germline CDR1 reads MDHEN; CDR2 reads SYDVKM. The CDR3 here is CASNQFYNEQFF. DNA of the CDR3: TGTGCCAGCAACCAGTTTTACAATGAGCAGTTCTTC.

V and J are TRBV6-4 and TRBJ1-1, with D possibly TRBD1 on 6 matching bases. The length of the CDR3 is 11 residues. Germline CDR1 and CDR2: MRHNA and SNTAGT. Trimming shortened V by 7 bases and J by 5 bases, and 8 bases separated the two germline ends. CDR3 DNA sequence: TGTGCCAGCATTACAGGGACTGAAGCTTTCTTT. The encoded protein is CASITGTEAFF.

The CDR3 region has the DNA TGTGCCTGGAGTGTACTGGGCAGGGAGAACACCGGGGAGCTGTTTTTT. Translation: CAWSVLGRENTGELFF. The rearrangement joins TRBV30 to TRBJ2-2, with TRBD1 as a possible D gene (5 bases). From germline, CDR1 is GTSNPN and CDR2 SVGIG (reference sequence). The CDR3 loop spans 16 amino acids. Trimming removed 0 bases at V and 1 base at J, with 12 bases between.

The count of this clone is one. The chain is built from TRBV7-9 and TRBJ2-7; TRBD1 might be the D (6 bases). CDR1 is SEHNR and CDR2 is FQNEAQ in the germline V gene (reference sequence). V was cut by 1 base and J by 5 bases, with 12 bases left in between. The CDR3 covers 14 residues. CDR3 nucleotide sequence: TGTGCCAGCAGCTTAGGAAGGACAGTCAACGAGCAGTACTTC. Residues: CASSLGRTVNEQYF.

V and J are TRBV5-6 and TRBJ1-4, with D possibly being TRBD1 (6 bases). The germline gives CDR1 SGHDT, CDR2 YYEEEE. The CDR3 length is 18 residues. With 1 base removed from V and 0 bases from J, the gap between germline ends came to 16 bases. CDR3 protein: CASSLTWGGVATNEKLFF. The CDR3 DNA reads as TGTGCCAGCAGCTTGACCTGGGGGGGCGTTGCAACTAATGAAAAACTGTTTTTT.

The V gene is TRBV5-6, the J gene TRBJ1-5; the match to TRBD1 covers 8 bases. The CDR3 extends over 18 amino acids. The ends lost 1 base at V and 4 bases at J; junction bases unmatched: 13. The germline V gene has CDR1 SGHDT and CDR2 YYEEEE. This chain's CDR3 is CASSLLGEHGTGNQPQHF. The CDR3 bases are TGTGCCAGCAGCTTGTTAGGAGAGCATGGGACAGGTAATCAGCCCCAGCATTTT. Looking up the rest from reference TRBV5-6 and TRBJ1-5 gives the full variable domain: DAGVTQSPTHLIKTRGQQVTLRCSPKSGHDTVSWYQQALGQGPQFIFQYYEEEERQRGNFPDRFSGHQFPNYSSELNVNALLLGDSALYLCASSLLGEHGTGNQPQHFGDGTRLSIL.

The rearrangement uses TRBV5-1 and TRBJ2-7; the D gene is possibly TRBD1 (6 bases). The V end was cut by 0 bases, the J end by 0 bases, with 7 bases between. The CDR3 is 14 residues long. The germline V gene encodes CDR1 SGHRS and CDR2 YFSETQ. DNA of the CDR3: TGCGCCAGCAGCTTGGCGGACAGCTCCTACGAGCAGTACTTC. Its translation is CASSLADSSYEQYF.

J is TRBJ2-1 and V is TRBV5-6, with TRBD1 identical over 10 bases. With 4 bases clipped from V and 7 bases from J, the junction kept 11 bases outside the gene matches. The CDR3 has 16 amino acids. Per germline, CDR1 SGHDT and CDR2 YYEEEE. The DNA of the CDR3 is TGTGCCAGCAGCAGGGACAGGGGAATGGTTTTGAATGAGCAGTTCTTC. Its translation: CASSRDRGMVLNEQFF. Complete variable domain (other parts from reference TRBV5-6 and TRBJ2-1): DAGVTQSPTHLIKTRGQQVTLRCSPKSGHDTVSWYQQALGQGPQFIFQYYEEEERQRGNFPDRFSGHQFPNYSSELNVNALLLGDSALYLCASSRDRGMVLNEQFFGPGTRLTVL.

This chain uses TRBV2 with TRBJ2-2, with TRBD1 matching over 9 bases. Germline values: CDR1 SNHLY, CDR2 FYNNEI. There are 17 residues in the CDR3. J lost 0 bases, V lost 6 bases, and 8 bases had no gene match. The CDR3 spells CASSDRTGATNTGELFF. The CDR3 DNA is TGTGCCAGCAGCGATAGGACAGGGGCCACGAACACCGGGGAGCTGTTTTTT.

In DNA, the CDR3 is TGTGCCAGTAGTATAGGTGGGACTAGCGGGAGGAACGAGCAGTACTTC. Residues: CASSIGGTSGRNEQYF. J is TRBJ2-7 and V is TRBV19; 15 bases are shared with TRBD2. Germline values: CDR1 LNHDA, CDR2 SQIVND (reference sequence). The CDR3 contains 16 residues. Trimming took 1 base from V and 5 from J; bases not matched to a gene: 3. The variable domain in full, completed from reference TRBV19 and TRBJ2-7, reads DGGITQSPKYLFRKEGQNVTLSCEQNLNHDAMYWYRQDPGQGLRLIYYSQIVNDFQKGDIAEGYSVSREKKESFPLTVTSAQKNPTAFYLCASSIGGTSGRNEQYFGPGTRLTVT.